The 11 T cell receptor beta chains below all came from one sample that was sequenced in a study of blood T cell repertoires in COVID-19. The repertoire was sequenced with immunoSEQ multiplex PCR; TCRdb's copy has only in-frame clones and lacks some. The sample yields over 150,000 clones, about 86% seen once. Input material: peripheral blood. These TCRs come from a man in his sixties or seventies with active or convalescent COVID-19.

The chain is built from TRBV7-9 and TRBJ2-4; 9 bases map to TRBD2. Germline V gives CDR1 SEHNR, CDR2 FQNEAQ (reference sequence). The ends lost 5 bases at V and 9 bases at J; junction bases unmatched: 8. The CDR3 covers 14 residues. CDR3 region: CASSLRSGRGIQYF. In DNA, the CDR3 is TGTGCCAGCAGCCTCCGTAGCGGGAGAGGCATTCAGTACTTC.

This chain uses TRBV19 with TRBJ1-1; D is unclear. V lost 3 bases and J lost 0, with 8 bases in between. The CDR3 spans 14 residues. The germline gives CDR1 LNHDA, CDR2 SQIVND (reference sequence). CDR3 protein: CASSIRGVNTEAFF. The CDR3 bases are TGTGCCAGTAGTATCCGCGGGGTGAACACTGAAGCTTTCTTT.

This clone was observed a few times. V gene TRBV5-1 combines with J gene TRBJ1-5, with D possibly matching TRBD1 (5 bases). Trimming took off 0 bases at V and 5 bases at J, with 9 bases between the two ends. Germline V gene lookup returns CDR1 SGHRS and CDR2 YFSETQ. The CDR3 spans 14 residues. CDR3 in DNA: TGCGCCAGCAGCTTGGGCGGGGGGGATCAGCCCCAGCATTTT. Amino acids: CASSLGGGDQPQHF.

The chain combines TRBV3-1 (or the pseudogene TRBV3-2) with TRBJ1-4; D uncertain. Germline assignment: CDR1 LGHDT and CDR2 YNNKEL (reference sequence). Between the trimmed V and J ends, which lost 1 base and 5 bases, there was a span of 8 bases. This CDR3 comprises 14 residues. CDR3 nucleotides: TGTGCCAGCAGCCAAGGGGCCTCGAATGAAAAACTGTTTTTT. Its protein product is CASSQGASNEKLFF.

This clone occurred once. This chain links TRBV29-1 with TRBJ2-5, with TRBD2 matching 8 bases. CDR1 is SQVTM, CDR2 ANQGSEA, per germline. After removal of 4 bases from V and 1 base from J, the junction contained 5 bases not matched to a gene. This CDR3 comprises 14 residues. The CDR3: CSVGAGGLQETQYF. Here the CDR3 DNA reads TGCAGCGTTGGGGCGGGGGGACTCCAAGAGACCCAGTACTTC. Full variable domain (remainder filled in from reference TRBV29-1 and TRBJ2-5): SAVISQKPSRDICQRGTSLTIQCQVDSQVTMMFWYRQQPGQSLTLIATANQGSEATYESGFVIDKFPISRPNLTFSTLTVSNMSPEDSSIYLCSVGAGGLQETQYFGPGTRLLVL.

The chain recombines TRBV5-1 with TRBJ2-5; the D gene is possibly TRBD1 (5 bases). Germline CDR1 SGHRS, CDR2 YFSETQ. V dropped 1 base and J dropped 5 bases, with 9 bases sitting between them. This CDR3 is 13 amino acids long. The CDR3 sequence: CASSLRGLETQYF. CDR3 bases: TGCGCCAGCAGCTTGAGGGGTTTGGAGACCCAGTACTTC.

This chain joins TRBV4-1 and TRBJ1-4, with D uncertain. The CDR3 has 16 residues. Germline V gives CDR1 MGHRA, CDR2 YSYEKL. V gave up 4 bases and J gave up 0 bases, with 12 bases separating them. The CDR3 reads CASSPRIVATNEKLFF. CDR3 bases: TGCGCCAGCAGCCCAAGAATCGTAGCAACTAATGAAAAACTGTTTTTT.

V gene TRBV6-2 or TRBV6-3 combines with J gene TRBJ2-7; possibly TRBD1 for D (5 bases). Germline V gene sequence: CDR1 MNHEY, CDR2 SVGEGT. The ends were cut back, 2 bases at V and 3 bases at J, with 14 bases in the middle. The CDR3 sequence is 15 residues long. This CDR3 is CASSYGQGIGYEQYF. Here the CDR3 DNA reads TGTGCCAGCAGTTACGGGCAGGGAATTGGCTACGAGCAGTACTTC.

This sequence joins TRBV6-1 and TRBJ2-1; D is unclear. Trimming pared 3 bases from V and 3 bases from J, leaving 6 bases between. The CDR3 extends over 13 amino acids. The V gene's germline CDR1 is MNHNS and CDR2 SASEGT. CDR3 DNA: TGTGCCAGCAGTGATTCAGGCTACAATGAGCAGTTCTTC. It codes for CASSDSGYNEQFF.

This clone has just a few counts. The DNA of the CDR3 is TGTGCCAGCAGTTTATCCCTAGCGGGAGGGTACGAGCAGTACTTC. Amino acid sequence: CASSLSLAGGYEQYF. The chain carries TRBV28 and TRBJ2-7, with 12 bases that match TRBD2. This CDR3 has 15 residues. J was trimmed by 4 bases and V by 1 base; bases with no gene match: 2. Germline CDR1 reads MDHEN; CDR2 reads SYDVKM.

This chain links TRBV24-1 with TRBJ2-1, with D maybe TRBD2 (6 bases). The length of the CDR3 is 17 residues. The V end was cut by 4 bases, the J end by 5 bases, with 20 bases between. CDR1 is KGHDR, CDR2 SFDVKD, per germline. In DNA form, the CDR3 reads TGTGCCACCAGTGAGTCCTCGGGGAGGAGGGTTAACAATGAGCAGTTCTTC. It specifies CATSESSGRRVNNEQFF.